Listed here are 18 T cell receptor beta chains from one sample, sequenced in a study of blood T cell repertoires in COVID-19. Repertoires were generated with immunoSEQ multiplex PCR, while TCRdb's copy carries only in-frame clones and drops some. The table has about 220,000 clones, 70% to 90% seen once. The specimen sequenced was PBMCs or T cells enriched from blood (not recorded which). Receptor source: a woman aged 40 to 49 with acute COVID-19.

This chain connects TRBV3-1 (or the pseudogene TRBV3-2) to TRBJ1-2; D perhaps matches TRBD1 (6 bases). Germline V CDR1 and CDR2: LGHDT, YNNKEL (reference sequence). Trimming took 0 bases from V and 4 from J, leaving 21 bases between them. CDR3 length: 18 residues. The CDR3 nucleotides are TGTGCCAGCAGCCAAGAGAACCAGGGGCGAGGATTTATCTATGGCTACACCTTC. Protein: CASSQENQGRGFIYGYTF.

The V gene is TRBV30, the J gene TRBJ1-1, with D unresolved. Trimming removed 5 bases at V and 4 bases at J, with 8 bases between. The CDR3 is made up of 11 amino acids. Germline values: CDR1 GTSNPN, CDR2 SVGIG (reference sequence). The CDR3 here is CAWSPGTEAFF. In DNA form, the CDR3 reads TGTGCCTGGTCCCCGGGCACTGAAGCTTTCTTT.

CDR3 region: CASSPLMNTEAFF. DNA of the CDR3: TGTGCCAGCAGCCCCTTAATGAACACTGAAGCTTTCTTT. The chain joins TRBV7-7 to TRBJ1-1; no firm D call. The V and J ends lost 5 bases and 0 bases respectively, with 7 bases between them. The CDR3 is made up of 13 amino acids. CDR1 and CDR2 from the germline V gene are SSHAT and FNYEAQ (reference sequence). The full variable domain, with the rest looked up from reference TRBV7-7 and TRBJ1-1, is GAGVSQSPRYKVTKRGQDVTLRCDPISSHATLYWYQQALGQGPEFLTYFNYEAQPDKSGLPSDRFSAERPEGSISTLTIQRTEQRDSAMYRCASSPLMNTEAFFGQGTRLTVV.

The chain recombines TRBV27 with TRBJ1-2; D gene uncertain. Trimming cost V 1 base and J 7 bases, with 16 bases left between them. Germline V gene data show CDR1 as MNHEY and CDR2 as SMNVEV (reference sequence). The CDR3 runs to 15 residues. The CDR3: CASSLWAGRLGGYTF. The CDR3 DNA reads TGTGCCAGCAGTTTATGGGCAGGTCGTCTGGGTGGCTACACCTTC.

This chain connects TRBV3-1 (or the pseudogene TRBV3-2) to TRBJ1-2; 9 positions agree with TRBD1. The V gene end was trimmed by 4 bases and the J gene end by 2 bases; junction bases not matched to a gene: 11. The CDR3 totals 17 residues. Germline values: CDR1 LGHDT, CDR2 YNNKEL (reference sequence). The CDR3 is CASSRVGTGHVNYGYTF. Here the CDR3 DNA reads TGTGCCAGCAGCCGAGTCGGGACAGGGCATGTGAACTATGGCTACACCTTC.

The chain combines TRBV6-2 or TRBV6-3 with TRBJ1-1, with 8 bases lining up with TRBD1. With 5 bases clipped from V and 7 bases from J, the junction kept 9 bases outside the gene matches. In germline, CDR1 is MNHEY, CDR2 SVGEGT. The CDR3 covers 14 residues. DNA of the CDR3: TGTGCCAGCAGTCAGGACAGGGCCCTTGGTGAAGCTTTCTTT. Translated: CASSQDRALGEAFF.

CDR3 nucleotide sequence: TGTGCCAGCAGCGTAGGCAGTTACCCCGACTTAAATCGTAATTCACCCCTCCACTTT. Translation gives CASSVGSYPDLNRNSPLHF. V gene TRBV9 combines with J gene TRBJ1-6; D unresolved. Germline V gives CDR1 SGDLS, CDR2 YYNGEE. Trimming stripped 0 bases from V and 6 bases from J, with 22 bases between. This CDR3 contains 19 residues. The variable domain in full, completed from reference TRBV9 and TRBJ1-6, reads DSGVTQTPKHLITATGQRVTLRCSPRSGDLSVYWYQQSLDQGLQFLIQYYNGEERAKGNILERFSAQQFPDLHSELNLSSLELGDSALYFCASSVGSYPDLNRNSPLHFGNGTRLTVT.

The gene calls are TRBV6-4 and TRBJ2-3; no firm D call. CDR1 MRHNA and CDR2 SNTAGT come from the germline V gene. Trimming removed 9 bases from V and 0 bases from J, with 16 bases in between. The CDR3 length is 15 residues. CDR3 loop: CASSPMETSTDTQYF. CDR3 nucleotides: TGTGCCAGTTCTCCTATGGAGACTAGCACAGATACGCAGTATTTT.

The rearrangement uses TRBV9 and TRBJ2-5; 9 positions agree with TRBD2. J was trimmed by 2 bases and V by 1 base; bases with no gene match: 0. This CDR3 comprises 14 residues. CDR1 is SGDLS, CDR2 YYNGEE, per germline. In nucleotides, the CDR3 is TGTGCCAGCAGCGTACTAGCGGGGCAAGAGACCCAGTACTTC. Translating gives CASSVLAGQETQYF.

The V call is TRBV6-4, the J call TRBJ1-1; D call uncertain. Germline V CDR1 and CDR2: MRHNA, SNTAGT. Between the trimmed V and J ends, which lost 5 bases and 1 base, there was a span of 8 bases. The CDR3 is 13 amino acids. For the CDR3, the DNA is TGTGCCAGCAGTTATGAGTCGAACACTGAAGCTTTCTTT. Amino acid sequence: CASSYESNTEAFF.

The chain combines TRBV11-1 with TRBJ1-1, with 7 positions matching TRBD1. Trimming at V came to 5 bases and at J to 1 base, leaving 10 bases not matched to a gene. Per germline, CDR1 SGHAT and CDR2 FQDESV (reference sequence). This CDR3 is built from 16 residues. CDR3 coding DNA: TGTGCCAGCAGCGCACAGACAGGGAGCTGGAACACTGAAGCTTTCTTT. It is translated as CASSAQTGSWNTEAFF.

This clone was seen a single time. The rearrangement links TRBV14 to TRBJ1-2; 7 bases line up with TRBD1. The CDR3 contains 14 residues. Trimming at V came to 4 bases and at J to 9 bases, leaving 11 bases not matched to a gene. Germline-derived CDR1 and CDR2 are SGHDN and FVKESK. The DNA of the CDR3 is TGTGCCAGCAGCCCCCCGGGACAGCCCTTTAGCTACACCTTC. It is translated as CASSPPGQPFSYTF.

The chain joins TRBV18 to TRBJ1-5, with a possible D match to TRBD1 (5 bases). Germline V gene lookup returns CDR1 KGHSH and CDR2 LQKENI. The germline V and J ends were trimmed by 0 bases and 5 bases, with 14 bases remaining between them. The CDR3 covers 16 residues. This CDR3 reads CASSPPQAQKDQPQHF. The CDR3 region has the DNA TGTGCCAGCTCACCACCACAGGCACAAAAAGATCAGCCCCAGCATTTT.

The chain couples TRBV7-9 to TRBJ1-2; 12 bases are shared with TRBD1. The CDR3 totals 18 residues. V dropped 3 bases and J dropped 3; count of bases not matched to a gene: 11. Germline loops: CDR1 SEHNR, CDR2 FQNEAQ (reference sequence). In DNA form, the CDR3 reads TGTGCCAGCAGCTTTTCCGCCGGGACAGGGGGCCATTACTATGGCTACACCTTC. Translating it yields CASSFSAGTGGHYYGYTF.

V gene TRBV19 combines with J gene TRBJ1-1; tentative D call: TRBD1 (6 bases). The V end was cut by 7 bases, the J end by 1 base, with 13 bases between. The CDR3 covers 14 residues. The germline gives CDR1 LNHDA, CDR2 SQIVND (reference sequence). The DNA of the CDR3 is TGTGCCAGTAAAACAACAGGGACGAACACTGAAGCTTTCTTT. It is translated as CASKTTGTNTEAFF.

The chain recombines TRBV29-1 with TRBJ2-5; maybe TRBD2 (5 bases). This CDR3 has 14 amino acids. Trimming removed 4 bases at V and 2 bases at J, with 14 bases between. From germline, CDR1 is SQVTM and CDR2 ANQGSEA. CDR3 sequence: CSVVEREHQETQYF. CDR3 bases: TGCAGCGTTGTGGAGAGGGAACATCAAGAGACCCAGTACTTC.

J is TRBJ2-3 and V is TRBV4-3; the D gene is possibly TRBD1 (6 bases). Germline assignment: CDR1 LGHNA and CDR2 YSLEER. V was shortened by 4 bases and J by 6 bases, with 14 bases between the two germline ends. The CDR3 totals 14 residues. This CDR3 is CASSPNPTGDTQYF. The CDR3, as DNA: TGCGCCAGCAGCCCTAATCCTACAGGGGATACGCAGTATTTT.

The J gene is TRBJ1-1, the V gene TRBV5-1; 8 bases match TRBD1. V gave up 6 bases and J gave up 3 bases; unmatched junction bases: 1. The CDR3 length is 12 residues. Looked up from germline, CDR1 is SGHRS and CDR2 is YFSETQ. The CDR3 is CASKQGDTEAFF. The DNA for the CDR3 is TGCGCCAGCAAACAGGGGGACACTGAAGCTTTCTTT. Full variable domain (rest looked up from reference TRBV5-1 and TRBJ1-1): KAGVTQTPRYLIKTRGQQVTLSCSPISGHRSVSWYQQTPGQGLQFLFEYFSETQRNKGNFPGRFSGRQFSNSRSEMNVSTLELGDSALYLCASKQGDTEAFFGQGTRLTVV.